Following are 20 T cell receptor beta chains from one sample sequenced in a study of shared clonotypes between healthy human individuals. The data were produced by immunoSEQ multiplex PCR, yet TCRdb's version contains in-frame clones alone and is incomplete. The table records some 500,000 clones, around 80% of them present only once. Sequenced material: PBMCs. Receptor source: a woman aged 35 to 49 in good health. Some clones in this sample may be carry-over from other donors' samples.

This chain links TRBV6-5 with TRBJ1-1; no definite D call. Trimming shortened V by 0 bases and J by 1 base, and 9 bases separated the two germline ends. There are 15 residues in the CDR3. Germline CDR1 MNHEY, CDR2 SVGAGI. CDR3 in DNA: TGTGCCAGCAGTTACTCCCTGACTGGGAACACTGAAGCTTTCTTT. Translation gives CASSYSLTGNTEAFF.

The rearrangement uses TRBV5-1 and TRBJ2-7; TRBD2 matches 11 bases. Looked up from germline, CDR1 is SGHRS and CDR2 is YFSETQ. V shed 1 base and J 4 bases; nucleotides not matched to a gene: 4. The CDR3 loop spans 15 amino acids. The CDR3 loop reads CASSLTSGSSYEQYF. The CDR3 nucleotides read TGCGCCAGCAGCTTGACTAGCGGGAGTTCTTACGAGCAGTACTTC.

CDR3 sequence: CASSETGLAGGEQFF. CDR3 sequence (DNA): TGTGCCAGCAGTGAAACAGGCCTAGCGGGAGGAGAGCAGTTCTTC. The genes are TRBV2 and TRBJ2-1; the match to TRBD2 covers 11 bases. After removal of 2 bases from V and 10 bases from J, the junction contained 7 bases not matched to a gene. Germline CDR1 and CDR2: SNHLY and FYNNEI. CDR3 length: 15 residues.

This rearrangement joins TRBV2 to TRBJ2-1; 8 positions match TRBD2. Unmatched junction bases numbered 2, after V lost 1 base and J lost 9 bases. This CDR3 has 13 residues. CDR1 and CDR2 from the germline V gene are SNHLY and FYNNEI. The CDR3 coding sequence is TGTGCCAGCAGTGAAGAAGCGGGAGTTGAGCAGTTCTTC. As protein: CASSEEAGVEQFF.

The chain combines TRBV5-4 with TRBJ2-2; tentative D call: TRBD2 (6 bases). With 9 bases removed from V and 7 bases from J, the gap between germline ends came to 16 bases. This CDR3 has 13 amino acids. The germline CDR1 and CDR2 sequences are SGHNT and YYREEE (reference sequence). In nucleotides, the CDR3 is TGTGCCATGCTGGCGGGGAAAAGCGGGGAGCTGTTTTTT. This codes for CAMLAGKSGELFF.

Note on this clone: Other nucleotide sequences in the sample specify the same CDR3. The CDR3 nucleotides read TGTGCCTGGAATCCTGGGGCCAACGTCCTGACTTTC. Its translation is CAWNPGANVLTF. This chain uses TRBV30 with TRBJ2-6; D gene uncertain. In germline, CDR1 is GTSNPN, CDR2 SVGIG (reference sequence). V was trimmed by 4 bases and J by 2 bases, leaving 3 bases between them. The CDR3 runs to 12 residues.

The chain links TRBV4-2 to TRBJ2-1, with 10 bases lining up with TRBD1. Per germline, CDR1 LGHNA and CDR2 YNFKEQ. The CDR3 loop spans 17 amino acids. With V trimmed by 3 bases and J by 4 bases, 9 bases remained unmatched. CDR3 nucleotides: TGTGCCAGCAGCCAGGCCGGGACAGGGGACGGGTACAATGAGCAGTTCTTC. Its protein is CASSQAGTGDGYNEQFF.

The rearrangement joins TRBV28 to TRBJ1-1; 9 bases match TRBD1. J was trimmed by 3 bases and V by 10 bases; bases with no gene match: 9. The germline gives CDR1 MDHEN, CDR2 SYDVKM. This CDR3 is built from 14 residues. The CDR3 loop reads CATTGGEQYTEAFF. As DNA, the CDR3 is TGTGCCACCACAGGGGGCGAACAGTACACTGAAGCTTTCTTT. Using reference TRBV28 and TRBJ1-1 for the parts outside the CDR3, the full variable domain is DVKVTQSSRYLVKRTGEKVFLECVQDMDHENMFWYRQDPGLGLRLIYFSYDVKMKEKGDIPEGYSVSREKKERFSLILESASTNQTSMYLCATTGGEQYTEAFFGQGTRLTVV.

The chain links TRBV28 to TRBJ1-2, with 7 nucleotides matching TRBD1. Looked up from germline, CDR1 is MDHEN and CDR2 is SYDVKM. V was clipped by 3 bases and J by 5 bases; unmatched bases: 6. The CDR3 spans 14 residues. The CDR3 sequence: CASSFETGLYGYTF. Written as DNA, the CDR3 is TGTGCCAGCAGTTTTGAGACAGGGCTTTATGGCTACACCTTC.

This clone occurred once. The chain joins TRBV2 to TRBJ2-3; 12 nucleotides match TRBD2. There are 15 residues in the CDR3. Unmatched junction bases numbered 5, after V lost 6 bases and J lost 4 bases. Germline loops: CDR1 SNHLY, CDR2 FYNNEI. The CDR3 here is CASSRLAGASDTQYF. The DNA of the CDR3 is TGTGCCAGCAGCCGACTAGCGGGGGCGTCAGATACGCAGTATTTT.

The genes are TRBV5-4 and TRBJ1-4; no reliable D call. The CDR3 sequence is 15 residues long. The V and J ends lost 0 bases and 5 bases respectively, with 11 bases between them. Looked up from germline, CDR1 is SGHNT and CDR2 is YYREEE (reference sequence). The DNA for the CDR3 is TGTGCCAGCAGCTTGGCCAAGTTGGGAAATGAAAAACTGTTTTTT. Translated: CASSLAKLGNEKLFF.

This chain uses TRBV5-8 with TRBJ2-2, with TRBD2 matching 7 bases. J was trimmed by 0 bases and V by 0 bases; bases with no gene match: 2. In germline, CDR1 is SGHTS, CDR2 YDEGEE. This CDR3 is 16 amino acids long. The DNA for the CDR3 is TGTGCCAGCAGCTTGGGTCTAGCGGCGAACACCGGGGAGCTGTTTTTT. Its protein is CASSLGLAANTGELFF. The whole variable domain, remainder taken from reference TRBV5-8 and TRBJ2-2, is EAGVTQSPTHLIKTRGQQATLRCSPISGHTSVYWYQQALGLGLQFLLWYDEGEERNRGNFPPRFSGRQFPNYSSELNVNALELEDSALYLCASSLGLAANTGELFFGEGSRLTVL.

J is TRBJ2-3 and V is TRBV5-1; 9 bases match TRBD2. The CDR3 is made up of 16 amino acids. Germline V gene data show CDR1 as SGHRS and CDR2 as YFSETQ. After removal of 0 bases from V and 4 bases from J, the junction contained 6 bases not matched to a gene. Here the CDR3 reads CASSLGNSGSADTQYF. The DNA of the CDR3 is TGCGCCAGCAGCTTGGGAAATAGCGGGAGCGCAGATACGCAGTATTTT.

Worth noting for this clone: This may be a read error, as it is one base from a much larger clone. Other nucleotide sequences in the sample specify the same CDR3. DNA for the CDR3: TGTGCCAGCAGCTCCGCCTACGAGCAGTACTTC. It translates to CASSSAYEQYF. This chain connects TRBV7-2 to TRBJ2-7; D ambiguous. Trimming stripped 4 bases from V and 2 bases from J, with 3 bases between. The CDR3 sequence is 11 residues long. Germline V CDR1 and CDR2: SGHTA, FQGNSA.

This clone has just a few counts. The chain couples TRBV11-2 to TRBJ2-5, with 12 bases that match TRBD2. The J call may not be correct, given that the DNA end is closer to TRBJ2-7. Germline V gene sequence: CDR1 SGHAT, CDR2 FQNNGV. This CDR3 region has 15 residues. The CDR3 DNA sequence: TGTGCCAGCAGCTCCCTAGCGGGAGGGGCCTACGAGCAGTACTTC. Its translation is CASSSLAGGAYEQYF.

CDR3 loop: CASSPPGLASTGELFF. CDR3 in DNA: TGTGCCAGCAGCCCACCCGGGCTAGCGAGCACCGGGGAGCTGTTTTTT. V gene TRBV9 combines with J gene TRBJ2-2; D possibly corresponds to TRBD2 (6 bases). Trimming removed 4 bases at V and 4 bases at J, with 17 bases between. This CDR3 has 16 residues. The V gene's germline CDR1 is SGDLS and CDR2 YYNGEE.

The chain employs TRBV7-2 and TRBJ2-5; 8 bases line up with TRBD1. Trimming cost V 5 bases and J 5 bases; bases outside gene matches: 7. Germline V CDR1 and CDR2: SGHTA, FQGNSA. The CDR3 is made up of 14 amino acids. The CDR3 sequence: CASSPRQGLETQYF. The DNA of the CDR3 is TGTGCCAGCAGCCCAAGACAGGGGCTCGAGACCCAGTACTTC.

In nucleotides, the CDR3 is TGTGCCAGCAGCATCCGGGACAGGGCCCCGTACGAGCAGTACTTC. The encoded protein is CASSIRDRAPYEQYF. The rearrangement links TRBV11-2 to TRBJ2-7; 9 nucleotides line up with TRBD1. The junction had 9 bases not matched to a gene; V was cut back by 5 bases and J by 4 bases. The CDR3 has 15 residues. CDR1 is SGHAT, CDR2 FQNNGV, per germline.

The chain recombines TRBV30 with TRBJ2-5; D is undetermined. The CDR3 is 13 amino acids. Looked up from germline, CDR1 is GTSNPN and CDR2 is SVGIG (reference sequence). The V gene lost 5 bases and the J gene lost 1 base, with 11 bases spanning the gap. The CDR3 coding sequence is TGTGCCTGGGCTAGACGGAGCCAAGAGACCCAGTACTTC. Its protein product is CAWARRSQETQYF. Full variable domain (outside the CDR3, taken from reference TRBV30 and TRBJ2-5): SQTIHQWPATLVQPVGSPLSLECTVEGTSNPNLYWYRQAAGRGLQLLFYSVGIGQISSEVPQNLSASRPQDRQFILSSKKLLLSDSGFYLCAWARRSQETQYFGPGTRLLVL.

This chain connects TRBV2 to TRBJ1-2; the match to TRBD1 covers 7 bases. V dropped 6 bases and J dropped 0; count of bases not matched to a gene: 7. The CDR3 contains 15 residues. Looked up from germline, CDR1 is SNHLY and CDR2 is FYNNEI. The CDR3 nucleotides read TGTGCCAGCAGCGCCCCGGGACAGACTAACTATGGCTACACCTTC. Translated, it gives CASSAPGQTNYGYTF. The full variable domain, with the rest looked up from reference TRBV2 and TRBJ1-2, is EPEVTQTPSHQVTQMGQEVILRCVPISNHLYFYWYRQILGQKVEFLVSFYNNEISEKSEIFDDQFSVERPDGSNFTLKIRSTKLEDSAMYFCASSAPGQTNYGYTFGSGTRLTVV.